This is a list of T cell receptor beta chains from one sample in a study of beta chain features in type 1 diabetes. This table comes from immunoSEQ multiplex PCR, and its TCRdb copy is limited to in-frame clones, with some not included. The sample consists of fewer than 350,000 clones, under 8.5% of them appearing once. Sequenced input: central memory CD4+ T cells from blood. These receptors all come from a woman between 18 and 30 years old in good health. The CDR3 runs from the conserved cysteine through the conserved F or W. The D gene is left open where the match is weak. For some rows the clone size is stated as once, few or many, or as a class when expanded; others skip it.

>.|TRBJ2-3|TRBV7-3|.
CASSSALIGDTQYF
TGTGCCAGCAGCTCGGCTCTAATTGGCGATACGCAGTATTTT
>.|TRBJ1-6|TRBV14|.
CASRGGQPNSPLHF
TGTGCCAGCAGAGGAGGACAGCCTAATTCACCCCTCCACTTT
>few|TRBJ1-2|TRBV11-2|.
CASSPWGIGYGYTF
TGTGCCAGCAGCCCCTGGGGGATCGGCTATGGCTACACCTTC
>few|TRBJ1-1|TRBV29-1|.
CSVEGGGPAEAFF
TGCAGCGTTGAAGGCGGGGGGCCCGCTGAAGCTTTCTTT
>.|TRBJ2-1|TRBV7-3|TRBD1
CASSLTWDRGSYEQFF
TGTGCCAGCAGCTTAACATGGGACAGGGGAAGCTATGAGCAGTTCTTC
>.|TRBJ2-7|TRBV2|TRBD1
CASTGTGYEQYF
TGTGCCAGCACAGGGACAGGGTACGAGCAGTACTTC
>.|TRBJ1-1|TRBV7-3|.
CASSPKGGRFTEAFF
TGTGCCAGCAGCCCTAAGGGGGGCCGTTTCACTGAAGCTTTCTTT
>few|TRBJ2-5|TRBV4-3|TRBD1
CASSASTTGVETQYF
TGCGCCAGCAGTGCAAGTACGACAGGGGTAGAGACCCAGTACTTC
>many|TRBJ2-3|TRBV4-3|.
CASSQDSAGTDTQYF
TGCGCCAGCAGCCAAGACTCCGCTGGCACAGATACGCAGTATTTT
>few|TRBJ2-3|TRBV2|TRBD1
CASSGTGQGTNTQYF
TGTGCCAGCAGTGGAACGGGACAGGGTACGAATACGCAGTATTTT
>few|TRBJ2-7|TRBV12-5|TRBD1
CASGLALMTGGAEKGEQYF
TGTGCTAGTGGTTTGGCACTAATGACAGGGGGCGCGGAGAAGGGCGAGCAGTACTTC
>.|TRBJ1-1|TRBV18|.
CASSPTGSGALLVTEAFF
TGTGCCAGCTCACCAACCGGATCTGGGGCGTTGTTAGTCACTGAAGCTTTCTTT
>many|TRBJ2-1|TRBV5-1|TRBD2
CASSLLAGGYNEQFF
TGCGCCAGCAGCCTCCTAGCGGGAGGCTACAATGAGCAGTTCTTC
>few|TRBJ2-5|TRBV21-1|.
CASIPHAGLAGGPNETQYF
TGTGCCAGCATACCTCACGCGGGACTAGCGGGGGGGCCGAACGAGACCCAGTACTTC
>few|TRBJ1-2|TRBV7-2|TRBD1
CASSFGQGVDGYTF
TGTGCCAGCAGCTTCGGTCAGGGGGTAGATGGCTACACCTTC
>.|TRBJ2-1|TRBV7-9|.
CASSLDGAHNEQFF
TGTGCCAGCAGCTTAGACGGGGCCCACAATGAGCAGTTCTTC
>.|TRBJ2-1|TRBV29-1|.
CSVGYGEQFF
TGCAGCGTTGGTTATGGTGAGCAGTTCTTC
>many|TRBJ2-5|TRBV15|TRBD1
CATSRDDRGIGTQYF
TGTGCCACCAGCAGGGACGACAGGGGGATCGGGACCCAGTACTTC
>.|TRBJ1-2|TRBV6-1|.
CASSENRYTNYGYTF
TGTGCCAGCAGTGAAAATCGGTATACTAACTATGGCTACACCTTC
>.|TRBJ2-7|TRBV6-6|TRBD1
CASSLSGGRYEQYF
TGTGCCAGCAGTTTGTCAGGGGGCAGATACGAGCAGTACTTC
>.|TRBJ2-5|TRBV7-6|.
CASSLGPFGGGETQYF
TGTGCCAGCAGCTTAGGCCCCTTTGGAGGAGGGGAGACCCAGTACTTC
>.|TRBJ2-7|TRBV27|.
CASSFTGLAQYF
TGTGCCAGCAGTTTTACGGGGCTGGCGCAGTACTTC
>many|TRBJ2-3|TRBV2|.
CASSLRTDTQYF
TGTGCCAGCAGTCTCCGGACAGATACGCAGTATTTT
>.|TRBJ2-3|TRBV5-1|.
CASRRSGGPDTQYF
TGCGCCAGCAGAAGGTCGGGGGGCCCAGATACGCAGTATTTT
>few|TRBJ2-3|TRBV27|.
CASSPATGRQGAQYF
TGTGCCAGCAGCCCCGCCACGGGGCGGCAGGGAGCGCAGTATTTT
>few|TRBJ2-3|TRBV7-3|.
CASSSREGTQYF
TGTGCCAGCAGCTCTAGAGAGGGTACGCAGTATTTT
>few|TRBJ2-1|TRBV20-1|.
CSASGTRGFF
TGCAGTGCTAGTGGGACCCGGGGGTTCTTC
>.|TRBJ1-2|TRBV27|.
CASSLSGGQIYGYTF
TGTGCCAGCAGTTTATCGGGTGGACAGATCTATGGCTACACCTTC
>few|TRBJ2-1|TRBV7-2|.
CASSPERVFNEQFF
TGTGCCAGCAGCCCAGAGCGCGTATTCAATGAGCAGTTCTTC
>many|TRBJ1-1|TRBV10-3|.
CAIRQGVSTEAFF
TGTGCCATCAGACAGGGTGTGAGTACTGAAGCTTTCTTT
>few|TRBJ1-2|TRBV14|.
CASSRGGASYYGYTF
TGTGCCAGCAGCCGTGGCGGGGCATCATACTATGGCTACACCTTC
>.|TRBJ1-5|TRBV5-4|TRBD1
CASSSRGSNQPQHF
TGTGCCAGCAGCTCCAGGGGGAGCAATCAGCCCCAGCATTTT
>few|TRBJ2-7|TRBV7-9|TRBD1
CASSGGQAYEQYF
TGTGCCAGCAGCGGGGGACAGGCTTACGAGCAGTACTTC
>few|TRBJ2-5|TRBV4-1|.
CASSQAGNNDQETQYF
TGCGCCAGCAGCCAAGCTGGAAACAACGACCAAGAGACCCAGTACTTC
>many|TRBJ1-4|TRBV30|.
CAWSRSHENEKLFF
TGTGCCTGGAGTAGGTCACATGAGAATGAAAAACTGTTTTTT
>.|TRBJ1-1|TRBV2|TRBD1
CASSVDRGSEAFF
TGTGCCAGCAGTGTGGACAGGGGGTCTGAAGCTTTCTTT
>.|TRBJ2-7|TRBV5-4|.
CASSPGLQFDEQYF
TGTGCCAGCAGCCCAGGCTTACAGTTCGACGAGCAGTACTTC
>few|TRBJ1-2|TRBV18|.
CASSLGTDNYGYTF
TGTGCCAGCTCACTAGGGACGGATAACTATGGCTACACCTTC
>many|TRBJ1-2|TRBV7-9|.
CASSSSDGYTF
TGTGCCAGCAGCTCCTCCGATGGCTACACCTTC
>few|TRBJ1-4|TRBV5-1|.
CASSLEGPGAGEKLFF
TGCGCCAGCAGCTTGGAGGGTCCGGGAGCCGGGGAAAAACTGTTTTTT
>.|TRBJ1-1|TRBV29-1|.
CSAGWGTEAFF
TGCAGCGCAGGGTGGGGCACTGAAGCTTTCTTT
>.|TRBJ2-1|TRBV6-1|TRBD2
CASIKSSGNYEQFF
TGTGCCAGCATTAAGTCTAGCGGGAATTATGAGCAGTTCTTC
>many|TRBJ2-5|TRBV7-8|.
CASSLDQETQYF
TGTGCCAGCAGCTTAGACCAAGAGACCCAGTACTTC
>.|TRBJ2-3|TRBV7-3|.
CASSSQASTDTQYF
TGTGCCAGCAGCTCACAGGCTAGCACAGATACGCAGTATTTT
>.|TRBJ1-2|TRBV20-1|.
CSAANYGYTF
TGCAGTGCTGCTAACTATGGCTACACCTTC
>.|TRBJ1-1|TRBV7-9|.
CASSKEQGRTEAFF
TGTGCCAGCAGCAAGGAACAGGGTCGCACTGAAGCTTTCTTT
>many|TRBJ1-1|TRBV20-1|.
CSASGTEAFF
TGCAGTGCAAGCGGCACTGAAGCTTTCTTT
>.|TRBJ1-1|TRBV2|.
CASSGGPLKEAFF
TGTGCCAGCAGTGGGGGTCCGTTAAAAGAAGCTTTCTTT
>.|TRBJ2-1|TRBV4-2|TRBD2
CASSQSLAGTTYNEQFF
TGTGCCAGCAGCCAAAGCCTAGCGGGGACTACCTACAATGAGCAGTTCTTC
>.|TRBJ2-1|TRBV4-3|TRBD2
CASSQDRLAGGPGFF
TGCGCCAGCAGCCAAGATCGTCTAGCGGGAGGGCCAGGGTTCTTC
>.|TRBJ2-7|TRBV21-1|.
CASSLRRIKDEQYF
TGTGCCAGCAGCTTACGGAGAATAAAGGACGAGCAGTACTTC
>few|TRBJ1-3|TRBV7-9|.
CASSLIVYAGNTIYF
TGTGCCAGCAGCTTGATTGTATATGCTGGAAACACCATATATTTT
>few|TRBJ2-7|TRBV11-2|TRBD1
CASSLLGQGVSEQYF
TGTGCCAGCAGCCTCCTGGGACAGGGGGTCTCCGAGCAGTACTTC